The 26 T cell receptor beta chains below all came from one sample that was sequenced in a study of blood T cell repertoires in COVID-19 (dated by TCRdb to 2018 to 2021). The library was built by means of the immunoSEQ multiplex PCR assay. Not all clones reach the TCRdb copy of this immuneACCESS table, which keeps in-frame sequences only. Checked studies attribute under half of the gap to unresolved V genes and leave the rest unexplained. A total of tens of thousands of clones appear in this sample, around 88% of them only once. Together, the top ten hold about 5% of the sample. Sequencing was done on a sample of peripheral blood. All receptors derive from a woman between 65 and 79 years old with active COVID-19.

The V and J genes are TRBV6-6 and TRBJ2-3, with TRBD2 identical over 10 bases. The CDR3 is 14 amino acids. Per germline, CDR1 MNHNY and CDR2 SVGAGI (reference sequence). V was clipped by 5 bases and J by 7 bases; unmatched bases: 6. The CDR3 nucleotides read TGTGCCAGCAGTCCACTAGCGGGGTCGAATACGCAGTATTTT. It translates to CASSPLAGSNTQYF.

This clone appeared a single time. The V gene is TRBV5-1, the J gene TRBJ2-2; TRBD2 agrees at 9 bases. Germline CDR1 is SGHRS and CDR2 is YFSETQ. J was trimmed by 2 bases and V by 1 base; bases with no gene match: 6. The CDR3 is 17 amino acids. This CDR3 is CASSLSGSGGNTGELFF. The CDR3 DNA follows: TGCGCCAGCAGCTTGAGTGGTAGCGGGGGTAACACCGGGGAGCTGTTTTTT.

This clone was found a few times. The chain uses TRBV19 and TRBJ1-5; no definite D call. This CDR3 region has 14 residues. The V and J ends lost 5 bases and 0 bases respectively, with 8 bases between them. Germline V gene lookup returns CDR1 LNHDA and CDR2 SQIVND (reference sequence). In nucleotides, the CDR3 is TGTGCCAGTAGTGGACTCCATAGCAATCAGCCCCAGCATTTT. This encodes CASSGLHSNQPQHF. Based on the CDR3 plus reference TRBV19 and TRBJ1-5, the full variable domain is DGGITQSPKYLFRKEGQNVTLSCEQNLNHDAMYWYRQDPGQGLRLIYYSQIVNDFQKGDIAEGYSVSREKKESFPLTVTSAQKNPTAFYLCASSGLHSNQPQHFGDGTRLSIL.

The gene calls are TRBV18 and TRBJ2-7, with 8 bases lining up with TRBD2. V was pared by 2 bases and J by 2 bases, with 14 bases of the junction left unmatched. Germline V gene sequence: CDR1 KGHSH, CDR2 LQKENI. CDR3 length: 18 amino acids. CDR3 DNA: TGTGCCAGCTCACCAAGAGGGATAGCGGGGACTTACGCCTACGAGCAGTACTTC. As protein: CASSPRGIAGTYAYEQYF.

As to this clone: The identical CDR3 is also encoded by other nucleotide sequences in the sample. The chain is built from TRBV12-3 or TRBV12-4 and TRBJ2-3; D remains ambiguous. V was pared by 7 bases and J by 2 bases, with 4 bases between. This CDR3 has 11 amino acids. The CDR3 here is CASTSTDTQYF. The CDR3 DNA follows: TGTGCCAGCACCTCCACAGATACGCAGTATTTT.

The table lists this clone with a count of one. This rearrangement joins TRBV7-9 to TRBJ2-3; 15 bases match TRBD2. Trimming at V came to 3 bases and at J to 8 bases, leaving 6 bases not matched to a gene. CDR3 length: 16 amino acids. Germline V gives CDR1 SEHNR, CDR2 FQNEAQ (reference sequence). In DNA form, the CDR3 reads TGTGCCAGCAGCTTGGGACTAGCGGGGGGTGAGGCTACGCAGTATTTT. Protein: CASSLGLAGGEATQYF.

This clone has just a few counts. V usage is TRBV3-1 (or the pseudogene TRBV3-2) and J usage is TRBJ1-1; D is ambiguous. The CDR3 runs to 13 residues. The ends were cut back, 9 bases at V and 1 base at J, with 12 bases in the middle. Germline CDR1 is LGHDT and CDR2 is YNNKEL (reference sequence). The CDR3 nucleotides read TGTGCCAGTGCGGATTCGGGGAACACTGAAGCTTTCTTT. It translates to CASADSGNTEAFF.

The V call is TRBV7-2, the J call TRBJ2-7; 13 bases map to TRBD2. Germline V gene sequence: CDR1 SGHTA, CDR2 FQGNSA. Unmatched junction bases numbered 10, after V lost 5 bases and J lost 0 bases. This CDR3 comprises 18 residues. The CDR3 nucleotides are TGTGCCAGCAGCCCAGGACTAGCGGGGGCCGGGAGCTCCTACGAGCAGTACTTC. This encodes CASSPGLAGAGSSYEQYF. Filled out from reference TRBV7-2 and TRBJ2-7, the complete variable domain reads GAGVSQSPSNKVTEKGKDVELRCDPISGHTALYWYRQSLGQGLEFLIYFQGNSAPDKSGLPSDRFSAERTGGSVSTLTIQRTQQEDSAVYLCASSPGLAGAGSSYEQYFGPGTRLTVT.

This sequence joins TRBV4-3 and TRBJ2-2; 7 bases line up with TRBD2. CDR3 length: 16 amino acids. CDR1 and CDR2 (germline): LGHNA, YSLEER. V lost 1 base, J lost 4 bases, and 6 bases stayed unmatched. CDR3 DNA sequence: TGCGCCAGCAGCCAAGTCCACGGGGGGTTCACCGGGGAGCTGTTTTTT. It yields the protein CASSQVHGGFTGELFF.

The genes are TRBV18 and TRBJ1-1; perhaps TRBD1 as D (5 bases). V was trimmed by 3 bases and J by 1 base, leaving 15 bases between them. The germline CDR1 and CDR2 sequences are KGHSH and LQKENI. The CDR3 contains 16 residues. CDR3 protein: CASSPDLTAQNTEAFF. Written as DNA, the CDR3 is TGTGCCAGCTCACCGGACCTGACAGCGCAGAACACTGAAGCTTTCTTT.

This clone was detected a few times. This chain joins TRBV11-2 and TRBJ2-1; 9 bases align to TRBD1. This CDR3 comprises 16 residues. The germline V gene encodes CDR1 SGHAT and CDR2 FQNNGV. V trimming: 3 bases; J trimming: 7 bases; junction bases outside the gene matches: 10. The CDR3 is CASSLERDRVLNEQFF. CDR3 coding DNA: TGTGCCAGCAGCTTGGAGCGGGACAGGGTGTTAAATGAGCAGTTCTTC. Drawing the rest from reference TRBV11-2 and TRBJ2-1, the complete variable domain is EAGVAQSPRYKIIEKRQSVAFWCNPISGHATLYWYQQILGQGPKLLIQFQNNGVVDDSQLPKDRFSAERLKGVDSTLKIQPAKLEDSAVYLCASSLERDRVLNEQFFGPGTRLTVL.

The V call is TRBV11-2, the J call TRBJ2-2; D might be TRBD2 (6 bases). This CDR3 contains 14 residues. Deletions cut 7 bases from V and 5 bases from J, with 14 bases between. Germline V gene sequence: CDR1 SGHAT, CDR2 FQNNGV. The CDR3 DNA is TGTGCCAGCAACCAAATCGGGGGTACCGGGGAGCTGTTTTTT. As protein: CASNQIGGTGELFF.

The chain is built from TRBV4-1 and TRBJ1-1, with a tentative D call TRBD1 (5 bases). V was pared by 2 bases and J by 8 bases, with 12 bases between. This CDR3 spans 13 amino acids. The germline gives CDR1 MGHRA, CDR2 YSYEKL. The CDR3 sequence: CASSQQGTFEAFF. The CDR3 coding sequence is TGCGCCAGCAGCCAACAGGGTACCTTCGAAGCTTTCTTT.

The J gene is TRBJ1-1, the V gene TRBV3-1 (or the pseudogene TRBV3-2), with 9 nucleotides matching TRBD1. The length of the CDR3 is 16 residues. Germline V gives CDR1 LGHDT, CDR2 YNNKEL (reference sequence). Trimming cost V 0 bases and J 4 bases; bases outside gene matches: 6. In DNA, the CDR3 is TGTGCCAGCAGCCAAGAGTCCGGGACAGGGACCACTGAAGCTTTCTTT. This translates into CASSQESGTGTTEAFF.

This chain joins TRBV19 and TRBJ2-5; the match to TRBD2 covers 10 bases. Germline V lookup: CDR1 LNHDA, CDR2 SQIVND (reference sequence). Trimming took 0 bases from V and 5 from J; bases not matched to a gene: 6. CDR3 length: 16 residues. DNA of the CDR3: TGTGCCAGTAGTATAGATCCTAGCGGGGGTGGGGAGACCCAGTACTTC. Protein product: CASSIDPSGGGETQYF.

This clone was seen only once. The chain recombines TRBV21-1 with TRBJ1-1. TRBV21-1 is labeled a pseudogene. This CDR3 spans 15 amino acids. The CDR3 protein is CASELQGPGDTEAFF. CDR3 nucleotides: TGTGCCAGCGAGCTGCAGGGTCCGGGGGACACTGAAGCTTTCTTT.

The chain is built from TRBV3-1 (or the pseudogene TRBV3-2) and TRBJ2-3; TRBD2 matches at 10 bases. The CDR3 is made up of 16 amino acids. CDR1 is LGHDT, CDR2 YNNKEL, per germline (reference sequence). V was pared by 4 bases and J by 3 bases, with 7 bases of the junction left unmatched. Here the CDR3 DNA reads TGTGCCAGCAGCCCTAGACTAGCGGGTAGAACAGATACGCAGTATTTT. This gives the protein CASSPRLAGRTDTQYF.

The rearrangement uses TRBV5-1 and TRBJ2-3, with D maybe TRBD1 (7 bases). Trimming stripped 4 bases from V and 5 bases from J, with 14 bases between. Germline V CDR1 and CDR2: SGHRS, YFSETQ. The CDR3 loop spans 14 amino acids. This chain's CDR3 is CASSDPQGGDTQYF. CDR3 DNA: TGCGCCAGCAGCGACCCCCAGGGGGGAGATACGCAGTATTTT.

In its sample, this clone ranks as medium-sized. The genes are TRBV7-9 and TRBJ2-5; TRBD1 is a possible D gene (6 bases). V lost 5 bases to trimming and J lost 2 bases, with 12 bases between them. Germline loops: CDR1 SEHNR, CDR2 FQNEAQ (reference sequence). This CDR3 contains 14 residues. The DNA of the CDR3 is TGTGCCAGCAGCCCAGAGACAGGTCAAGAGACCCAGTACTTC. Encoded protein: CASSPETGQETQYF. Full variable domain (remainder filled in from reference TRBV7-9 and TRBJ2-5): DTGVSQNPRHKITKRGQNVTFRCDPISEHNRLYWYRQTLGQGPEFLTYFQNEAQLEKSRLLSDRFSAERPKGSFSTLEIQRTEQGDSAMYLCASSPETGQETQYFGPGTRLLVL.

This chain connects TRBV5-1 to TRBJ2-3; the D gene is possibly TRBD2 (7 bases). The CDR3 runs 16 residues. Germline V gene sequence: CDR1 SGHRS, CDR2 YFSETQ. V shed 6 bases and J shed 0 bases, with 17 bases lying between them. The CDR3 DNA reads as TGCGCCAGCACTGCGACGGGGGGCGTTAGCACAGATACGCAGTATTTT. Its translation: CASTATGGVSTDTQYF.

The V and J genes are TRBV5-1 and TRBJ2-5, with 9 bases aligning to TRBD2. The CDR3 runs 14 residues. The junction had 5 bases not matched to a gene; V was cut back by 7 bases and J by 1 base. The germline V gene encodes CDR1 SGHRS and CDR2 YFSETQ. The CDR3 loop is CASSPGLAQETQYF. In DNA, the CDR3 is TGCGCCAGCTCGCCGGGACTAGCCCAAGAGACCCAGTACTTC.

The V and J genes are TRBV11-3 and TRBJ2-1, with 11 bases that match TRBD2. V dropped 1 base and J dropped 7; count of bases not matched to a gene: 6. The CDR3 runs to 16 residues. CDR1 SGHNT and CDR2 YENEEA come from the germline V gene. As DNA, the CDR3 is TGTGCCAGCAGCTTAGGCCTAGCGGGGGGTAGTAATGAGCAGTTCTTC. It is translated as CASSLGLAGGSNEQFF.

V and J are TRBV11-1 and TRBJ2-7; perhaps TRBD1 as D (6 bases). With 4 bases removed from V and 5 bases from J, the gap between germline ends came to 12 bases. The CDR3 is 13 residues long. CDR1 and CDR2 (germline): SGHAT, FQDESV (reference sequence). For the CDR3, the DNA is TGTGCCAGCAGCTCCTACAGGGATCACGAGCAGTACTTC. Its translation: CASSSYRDHEQYF.

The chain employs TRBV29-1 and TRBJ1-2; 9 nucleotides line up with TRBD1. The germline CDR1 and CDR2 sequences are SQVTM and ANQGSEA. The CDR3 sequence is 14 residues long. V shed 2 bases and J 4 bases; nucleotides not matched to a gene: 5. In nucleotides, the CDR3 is TGCAGCGTTGAATCGGGACAGGGAAGCTATGGCTACACCTTC. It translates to CSVESGQGSYGYTF.

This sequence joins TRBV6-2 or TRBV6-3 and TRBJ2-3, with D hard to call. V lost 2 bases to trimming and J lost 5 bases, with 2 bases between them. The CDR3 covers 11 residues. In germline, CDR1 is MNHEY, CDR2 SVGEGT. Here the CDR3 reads CASSYQDTQYF. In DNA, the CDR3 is TGTGCCAGCAGTTACCAAGATACGCAGTATTTT.

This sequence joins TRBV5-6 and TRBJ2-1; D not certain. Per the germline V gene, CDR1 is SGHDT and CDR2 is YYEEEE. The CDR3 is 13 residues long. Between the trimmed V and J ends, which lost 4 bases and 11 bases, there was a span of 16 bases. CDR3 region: CASSPRRSRQQFF. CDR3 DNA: TGTGCCAGCAGCCCCCGAAGGTCTAGGCAGCAGTTCTTC.